The present TCR beta chain was sequenced within a study of blood T cell repertoires in COVID-19. Looking at the study overall: From T cells, B-cell-depleted T cells, or PBMCs came the material, which was cDNA or gDNA.

This clone was detected once. The length of the CDR3 is 14 residues. Germline lookup yields CDR1 SGDLS and CDR2 YYNGEE. V shed 7 bases and J shed 2 bases, with 14 bases lying between them. In the original analysis: Amplified reference gene primers provided the basis for estimating nucleated cell counts. Sequencing used immunoSEQ multiplex PCR; TCRdb keeps in-frame clones, though not all of them. V, J and clone size were drawn from that table, and D and trimming were deduced from the DNA. The table records 100,000 to 150,000 clones, 80% to 90% of them present only once. The chain carries TRBV9 and TRBJ2-3; the D gene is possibly TRBD2 (5 bases). This receptor was identified in a man aged 60-69 years with COVID-19, enrolled during active disease. The sequenced material came from peripheral blood. The DNA of the CDR3 is TGTGCCAGCGGCCCCGACGGGGACACAGATACGCAGTATTTT. Its protein product is CASGPDGDTDTQYF.